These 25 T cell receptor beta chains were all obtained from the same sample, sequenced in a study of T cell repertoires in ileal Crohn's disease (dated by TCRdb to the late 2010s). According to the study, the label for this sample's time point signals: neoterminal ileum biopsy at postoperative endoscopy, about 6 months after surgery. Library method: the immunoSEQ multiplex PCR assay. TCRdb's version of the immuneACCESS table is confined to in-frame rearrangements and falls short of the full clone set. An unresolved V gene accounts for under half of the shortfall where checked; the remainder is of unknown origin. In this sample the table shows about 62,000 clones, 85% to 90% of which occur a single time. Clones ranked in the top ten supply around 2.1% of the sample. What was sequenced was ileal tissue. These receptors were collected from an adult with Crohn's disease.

As DNA, the CDR3 is TGCGCCAGCAGCTTCGGGCAGGGCTCTGGAAACACCATATATTTT. Protein: CASSFGQGSGNTIYF. The chain uses TRBV5-1 and TRBJ1-3; D is possibly TRBD1 (5 bases). From germline, CDR1 is SGHRS and CDR2 YFSETQ. V lost 2 bases and J lost 0, with 9 bases in between. The CDR3 spans 15 residues. Drawing the rest from reference TRBV5-1 and TRBJ1-3, the complete variable domain is KAGVTQTPRYLIKTRGQQVTLSCSPISGHRSVSWYQQTPGQGLQFLFEYFSETQRNKGNFPGRFSGRQFSNSRSEMNVSTLELGDSALYLCASSFGQGSGNTIYFGEGSWLTVV.

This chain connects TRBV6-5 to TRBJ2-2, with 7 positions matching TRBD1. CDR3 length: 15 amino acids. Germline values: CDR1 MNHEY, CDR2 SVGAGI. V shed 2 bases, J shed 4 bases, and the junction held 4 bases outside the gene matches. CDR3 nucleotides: TGTGCCAGCAGTTACGCACAGGGGAGCACCGGGGAGCTGTTTTTT. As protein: CASSYAQGSTGELFF.

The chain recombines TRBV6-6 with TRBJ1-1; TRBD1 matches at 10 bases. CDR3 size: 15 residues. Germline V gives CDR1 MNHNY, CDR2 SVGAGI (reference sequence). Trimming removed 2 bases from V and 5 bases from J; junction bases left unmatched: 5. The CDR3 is CASSYKTGGGTEAFF. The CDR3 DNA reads TGTGCCAGCAGTTACAAGACAGGGGGCGGAACTGAAGCTTTCTTT.

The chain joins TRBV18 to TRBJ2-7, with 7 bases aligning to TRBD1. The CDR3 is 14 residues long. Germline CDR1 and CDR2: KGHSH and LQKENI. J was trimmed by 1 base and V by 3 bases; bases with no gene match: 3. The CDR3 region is CASSPRQGSYEQYF. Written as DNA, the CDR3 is TGTGCCAGCTCACCGAGACAGGGTTCCTACGAGCAGTACTTC.

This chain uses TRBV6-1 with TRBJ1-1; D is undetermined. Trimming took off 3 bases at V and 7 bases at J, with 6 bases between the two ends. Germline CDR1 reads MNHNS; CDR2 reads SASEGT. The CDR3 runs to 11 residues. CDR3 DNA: TGTGCCAGCAGTGATCCCAGTGAAGCTTTCTTT. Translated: CASSDPSEAFF.

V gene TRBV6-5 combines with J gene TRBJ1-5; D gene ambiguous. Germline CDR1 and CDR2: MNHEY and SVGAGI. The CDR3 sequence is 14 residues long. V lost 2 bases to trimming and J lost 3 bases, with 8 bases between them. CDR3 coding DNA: TGTGCCAGCAGTTACGCGGGTTCCAATCAGCCCCAGCATTTT. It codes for CASSYAGSNQPQHF.

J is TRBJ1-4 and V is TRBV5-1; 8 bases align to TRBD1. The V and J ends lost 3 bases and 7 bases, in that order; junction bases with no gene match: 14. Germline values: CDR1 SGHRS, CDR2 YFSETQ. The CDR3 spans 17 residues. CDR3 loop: CASSSGQGGPGGEKLFF. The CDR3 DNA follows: TGCGCCAGCAGCTCAGGACAGGGAGGGCCCGGGGGTGAAAAACTGTTTTTT.

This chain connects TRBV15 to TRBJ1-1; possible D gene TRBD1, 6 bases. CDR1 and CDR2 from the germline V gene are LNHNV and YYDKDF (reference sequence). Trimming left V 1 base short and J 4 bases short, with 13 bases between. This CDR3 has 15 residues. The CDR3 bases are TGTGCCACCAGCAGAGCTCGGGGGGCTGTCACTGAAGCTTTCTTT. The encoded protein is CATSRARGAVTEAFF.

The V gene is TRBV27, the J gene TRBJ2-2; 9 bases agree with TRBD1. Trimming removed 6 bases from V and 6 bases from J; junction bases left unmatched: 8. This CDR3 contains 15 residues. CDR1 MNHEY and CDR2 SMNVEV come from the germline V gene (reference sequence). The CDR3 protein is CASSIVQGASGELFF. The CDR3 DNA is TGTGCCAGCAGCATCGTACAGGGGGCATCCGGGGAGCTGTTTTTT.

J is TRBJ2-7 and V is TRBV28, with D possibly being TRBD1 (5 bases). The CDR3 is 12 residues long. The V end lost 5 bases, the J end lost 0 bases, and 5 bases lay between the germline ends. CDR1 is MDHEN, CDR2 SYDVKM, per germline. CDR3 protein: CASSQGSYEQYF. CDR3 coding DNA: TGTGCCAGCAGTCAGGGCTCCTACGAGCAGTACTTC.

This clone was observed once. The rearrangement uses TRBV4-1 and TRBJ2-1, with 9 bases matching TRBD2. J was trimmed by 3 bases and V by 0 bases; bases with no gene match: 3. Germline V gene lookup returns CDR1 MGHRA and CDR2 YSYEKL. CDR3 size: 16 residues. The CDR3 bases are TGCGCCAGCAGCCAAGAAAATAGCGGGAGCTACAATGAGCAGTTCTTC. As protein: CASSQENSGSYNEQFF.

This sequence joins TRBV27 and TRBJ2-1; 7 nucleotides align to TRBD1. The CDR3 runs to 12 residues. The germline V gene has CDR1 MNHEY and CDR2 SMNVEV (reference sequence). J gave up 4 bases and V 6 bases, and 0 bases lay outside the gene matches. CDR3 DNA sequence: TGTGCCAGCAGGGGACAGTACAATGAGCAGTTCTTC. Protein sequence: CASRGQYNEQFF.

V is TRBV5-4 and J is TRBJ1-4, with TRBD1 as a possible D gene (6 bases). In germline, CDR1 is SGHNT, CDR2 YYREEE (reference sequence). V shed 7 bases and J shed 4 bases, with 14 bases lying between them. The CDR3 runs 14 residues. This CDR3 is CASSFRGRNEKLFF. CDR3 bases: TGTGCCAGCTCCTTCAGGGGCCGTAATGAAAAACTGTTTTTT.

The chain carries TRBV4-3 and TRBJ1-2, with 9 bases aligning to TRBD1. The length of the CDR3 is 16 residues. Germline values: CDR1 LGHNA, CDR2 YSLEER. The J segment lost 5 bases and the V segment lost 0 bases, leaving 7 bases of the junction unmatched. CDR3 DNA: TGCGCCAGCAGCCAAGATACTGGACAGGGGAGGTATGGCTACACCTTC. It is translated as CASSQDTGQGRYGYTF.

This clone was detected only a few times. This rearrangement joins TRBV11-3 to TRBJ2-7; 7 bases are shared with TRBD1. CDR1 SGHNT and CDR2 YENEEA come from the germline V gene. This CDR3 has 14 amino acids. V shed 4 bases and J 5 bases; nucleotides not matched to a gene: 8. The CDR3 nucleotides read TGTGCCAGCAGCTCCGGGACAGTGACACACGAGCAGTACTTC. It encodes CASSSGTVTHEQYF.

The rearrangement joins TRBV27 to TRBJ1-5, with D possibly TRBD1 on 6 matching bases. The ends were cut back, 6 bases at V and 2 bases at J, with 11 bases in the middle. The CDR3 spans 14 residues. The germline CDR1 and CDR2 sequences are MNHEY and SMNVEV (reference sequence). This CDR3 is CASRKQGGNQPQHF. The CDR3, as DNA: TGTGCCAGCAGAAAACAGGGAGGCAATCAGCCCCAGCATTTT.

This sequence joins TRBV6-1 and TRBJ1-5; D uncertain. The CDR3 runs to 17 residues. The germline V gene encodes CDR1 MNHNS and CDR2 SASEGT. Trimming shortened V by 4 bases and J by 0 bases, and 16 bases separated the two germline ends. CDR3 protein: CASSVVPGSYSNQPQHF. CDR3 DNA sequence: TGTGCCAGCAGTGTTGTTCCAGGTAGTTATAGCAATCAGCCCCAGCATTTT.

CDR3 loop: CASSYGGKRDTEAFF. The CDR3 coding sequence is TGTGCCAGCAGTTACGGGGGGAAGAGAGACACTGAAGCTTTCTTT. This chain connects TRBV6-5 to TRBJ1-1; the D gene is possibly TRBD1 (5 bases). This CDR3 contains 15 residues. Per germline, CDR1 MNHEY and CDR2 SVGAGI. V gave up 2 bases and J gave up 3 bases, with 13 bases separating them.

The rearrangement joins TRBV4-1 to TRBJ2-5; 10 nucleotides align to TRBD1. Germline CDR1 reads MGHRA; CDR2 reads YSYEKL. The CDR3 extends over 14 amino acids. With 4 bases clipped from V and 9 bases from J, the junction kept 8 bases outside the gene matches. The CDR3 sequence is CASSRTGQGIPQYF. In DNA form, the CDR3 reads TGCGCCAGCAGCCGAACGGGACAGGGGATTCCCCAGTACTTC.

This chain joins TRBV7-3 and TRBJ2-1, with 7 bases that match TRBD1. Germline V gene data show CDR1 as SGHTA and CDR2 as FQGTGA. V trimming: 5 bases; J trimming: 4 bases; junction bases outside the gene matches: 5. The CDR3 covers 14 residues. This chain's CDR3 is CASSRTGQYNEQFF. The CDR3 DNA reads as TGTGCCAGCAGCCGTACGGGACAGTACAATGAGCAGTTCTTC.

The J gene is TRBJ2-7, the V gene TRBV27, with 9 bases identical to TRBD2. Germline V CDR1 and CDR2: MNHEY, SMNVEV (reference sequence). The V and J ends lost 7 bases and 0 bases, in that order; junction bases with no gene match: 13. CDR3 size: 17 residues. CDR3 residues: CASTPSGSGGSSYEQYF. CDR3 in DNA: TGTGCCAGCACTCCCTCGGGTAGCGGGGGAAGCTCCTACGAGCAGTACTTC.

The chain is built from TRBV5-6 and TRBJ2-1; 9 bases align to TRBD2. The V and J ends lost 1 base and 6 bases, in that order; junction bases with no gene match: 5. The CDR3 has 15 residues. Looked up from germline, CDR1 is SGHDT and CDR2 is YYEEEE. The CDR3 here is CASSLLASGVNEQFF. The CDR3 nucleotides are TGTGCCAGCAGCTTGTTGGCTAGCGGGGTCAATGAGCAGTTCTTC.

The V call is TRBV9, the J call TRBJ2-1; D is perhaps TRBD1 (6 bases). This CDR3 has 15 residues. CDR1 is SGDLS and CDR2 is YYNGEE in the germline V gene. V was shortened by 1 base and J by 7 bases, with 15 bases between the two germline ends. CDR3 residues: CASSVRTVIPNEQFF. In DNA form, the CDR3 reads TGTGCCAGCAGCGTACGGACAGTAATACCGAATGAGCAGTTCTTC.

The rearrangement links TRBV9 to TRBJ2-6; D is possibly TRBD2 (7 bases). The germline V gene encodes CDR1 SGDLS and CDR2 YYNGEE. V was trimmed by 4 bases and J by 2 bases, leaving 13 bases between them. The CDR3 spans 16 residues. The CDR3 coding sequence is TGTGCCAGCAGCCCGATAGGGGGGGCTGGGGCCAACGTCCTGACTTTC. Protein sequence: CASSPIGGAGANVLTF.

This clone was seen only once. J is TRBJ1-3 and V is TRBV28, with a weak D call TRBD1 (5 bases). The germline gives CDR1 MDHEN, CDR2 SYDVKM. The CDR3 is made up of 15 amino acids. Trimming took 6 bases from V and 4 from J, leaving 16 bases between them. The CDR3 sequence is CASSEQVRTGNTIYF. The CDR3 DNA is TGTGCCAGCAGCGAACAGGTCCGTACGGGAAACACCATATATTTT.